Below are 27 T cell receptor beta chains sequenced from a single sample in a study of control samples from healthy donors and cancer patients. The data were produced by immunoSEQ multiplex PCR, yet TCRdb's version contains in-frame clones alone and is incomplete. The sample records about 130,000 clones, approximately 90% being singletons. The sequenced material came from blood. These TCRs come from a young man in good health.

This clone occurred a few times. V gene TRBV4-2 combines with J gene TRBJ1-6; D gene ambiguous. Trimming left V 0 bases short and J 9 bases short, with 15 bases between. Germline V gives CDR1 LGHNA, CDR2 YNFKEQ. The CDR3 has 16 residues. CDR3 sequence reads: CASSQEDRASSSPLHF. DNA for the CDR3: TGTGCCAGCAGCCAAGAGGATAGGGCCTCAAGTTCACCCCTCCACTTT.

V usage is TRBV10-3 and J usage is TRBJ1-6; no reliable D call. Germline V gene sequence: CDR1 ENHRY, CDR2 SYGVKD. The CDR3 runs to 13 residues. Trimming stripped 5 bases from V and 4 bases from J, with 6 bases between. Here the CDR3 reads CAISREYNSPLHF. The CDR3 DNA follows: TGTGCCATCAGTCGGGAGTATAATTCACCCCTCCACTTT.

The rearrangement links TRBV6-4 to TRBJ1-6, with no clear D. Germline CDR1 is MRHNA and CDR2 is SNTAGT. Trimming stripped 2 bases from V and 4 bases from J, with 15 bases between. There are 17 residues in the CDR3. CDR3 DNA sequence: TGTGCCAGCAGTGACCCTGTCCCACGGTCATATAATTCACCCCTCCACTTT. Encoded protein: CASSDPVPRSYNSPLHF.

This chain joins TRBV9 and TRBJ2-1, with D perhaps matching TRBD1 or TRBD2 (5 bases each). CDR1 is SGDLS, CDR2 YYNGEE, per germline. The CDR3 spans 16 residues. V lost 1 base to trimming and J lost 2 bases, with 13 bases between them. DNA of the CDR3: TGTGCCAGCAGCGTAACCCCCGGGACCACCTACAATGAGCAGTTCTTC. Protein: CASSVTPGTTYNEQFF.

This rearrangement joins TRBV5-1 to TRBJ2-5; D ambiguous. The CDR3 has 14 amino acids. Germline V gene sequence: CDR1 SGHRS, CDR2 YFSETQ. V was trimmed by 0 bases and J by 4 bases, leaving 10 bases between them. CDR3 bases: TGCGCCAGCAGCTTGGGAGAAAGCCTAGAGACCCAGTACTTC. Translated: CASSLGESLETQYF.

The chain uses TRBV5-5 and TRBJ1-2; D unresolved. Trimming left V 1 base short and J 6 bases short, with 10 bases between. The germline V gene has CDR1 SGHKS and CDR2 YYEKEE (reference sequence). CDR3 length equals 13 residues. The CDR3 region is CASSLLFGDGYTF. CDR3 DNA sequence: TGTGCCAGCAGCTTGTTGTTTGGGGATGGCTACACCTTC.

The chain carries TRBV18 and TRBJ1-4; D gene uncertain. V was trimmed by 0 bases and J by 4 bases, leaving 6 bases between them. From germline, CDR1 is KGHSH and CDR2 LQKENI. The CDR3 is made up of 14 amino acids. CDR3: CASSPPNGNEKLFF. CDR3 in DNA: TGTGCCAGCTCACCACCAAACGGTAATGAAAAACTGTTTTTT.

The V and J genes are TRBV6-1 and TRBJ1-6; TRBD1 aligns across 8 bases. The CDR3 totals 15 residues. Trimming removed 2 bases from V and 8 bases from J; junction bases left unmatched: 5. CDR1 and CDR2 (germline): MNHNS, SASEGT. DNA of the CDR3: TGTGCCAGCAGTGAAACGTCCAGGGGGCATTCACCCCTCCACTTT. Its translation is CASSETSRGHSPLHF.

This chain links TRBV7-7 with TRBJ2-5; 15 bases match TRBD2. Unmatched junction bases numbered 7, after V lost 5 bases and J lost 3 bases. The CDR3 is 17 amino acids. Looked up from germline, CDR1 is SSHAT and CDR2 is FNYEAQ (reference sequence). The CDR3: CASSKGTSGGLKETQYF. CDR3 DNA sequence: TGTGCCAGCAGCAAAGGGACTAGCGGGGGGCTTAAAGAGACCCAGTACTTC.

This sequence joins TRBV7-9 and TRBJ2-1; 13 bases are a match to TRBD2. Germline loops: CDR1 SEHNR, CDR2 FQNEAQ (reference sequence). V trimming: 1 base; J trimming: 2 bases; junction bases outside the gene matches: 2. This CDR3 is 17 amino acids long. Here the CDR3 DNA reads TGTGCCAGCAGCTTAGAGGGACTAGCGGGGACCTACAATGAGCAGTTCTTC. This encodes CASSLEGLAGTYNEQFF.

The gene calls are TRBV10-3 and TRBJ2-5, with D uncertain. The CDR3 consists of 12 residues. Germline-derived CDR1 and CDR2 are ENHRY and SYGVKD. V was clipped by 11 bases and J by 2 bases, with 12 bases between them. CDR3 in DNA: TGTGCCGCCGCGCACCCGCAAGAGACCCAGTACTTC. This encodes CAAAHPQETQYF.

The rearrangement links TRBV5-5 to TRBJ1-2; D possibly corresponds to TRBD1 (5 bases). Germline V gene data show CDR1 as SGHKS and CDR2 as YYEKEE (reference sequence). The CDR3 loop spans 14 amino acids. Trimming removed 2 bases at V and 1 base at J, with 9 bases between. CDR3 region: CASSFDRNNYGYTF. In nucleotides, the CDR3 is TGTGCCAGCAGCTTCGACAGAAATAACTATGGCTACACCTTC. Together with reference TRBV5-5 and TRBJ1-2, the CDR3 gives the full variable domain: DAGVTQSPTHLIKTRGQQVTLRCSPISGHKSVSWYQQVLGQGPQFIFQYYEKEERGRGNFPDRFSARQFPNYSSELNVNALLLGDSALYLCASSFDRNNYGYTFGSGTRLTVV.

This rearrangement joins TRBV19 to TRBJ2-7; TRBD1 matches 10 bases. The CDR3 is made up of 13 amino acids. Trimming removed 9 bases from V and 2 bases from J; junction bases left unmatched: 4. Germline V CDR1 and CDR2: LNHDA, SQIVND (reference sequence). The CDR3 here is CASKGQGTYEQYF. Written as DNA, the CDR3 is TGTGCCAGCAAGGGACAGGGGACCTACGAGCAGTACTTC.

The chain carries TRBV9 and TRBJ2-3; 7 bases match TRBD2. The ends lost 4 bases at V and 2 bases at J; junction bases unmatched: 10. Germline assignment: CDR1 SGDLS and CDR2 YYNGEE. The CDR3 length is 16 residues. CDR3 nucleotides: TGTGCCAGCAGCTTCACTAGCGAGGGGCCCACAGATACGCAGTATTTT. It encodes CASSFTSEGPTDTQYF.

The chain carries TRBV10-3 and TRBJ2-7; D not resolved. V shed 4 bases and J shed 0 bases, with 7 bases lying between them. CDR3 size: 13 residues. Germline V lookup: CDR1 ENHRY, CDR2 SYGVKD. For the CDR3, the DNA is TGTGCCATCAGTGTCGACGGCTCCTACGAGCAGTACTTC. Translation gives CAISVDGSYEQYF.

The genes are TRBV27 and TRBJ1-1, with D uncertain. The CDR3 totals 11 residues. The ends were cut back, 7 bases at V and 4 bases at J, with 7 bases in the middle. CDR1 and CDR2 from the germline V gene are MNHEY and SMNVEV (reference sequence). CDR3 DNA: TGTGCCAGCATTTTCGGCACTGAAGCTTTCTTT. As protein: CASIFGTEAFF.

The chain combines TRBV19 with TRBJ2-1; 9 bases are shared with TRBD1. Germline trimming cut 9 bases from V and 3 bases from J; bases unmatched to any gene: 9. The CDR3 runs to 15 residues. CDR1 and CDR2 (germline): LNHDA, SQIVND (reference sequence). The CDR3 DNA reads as TGTGCCAGCCGTCCGTGGGGACAGGGCTACAATGAGCAGTTCTTC. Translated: CASRPWGQGYNEQFF.

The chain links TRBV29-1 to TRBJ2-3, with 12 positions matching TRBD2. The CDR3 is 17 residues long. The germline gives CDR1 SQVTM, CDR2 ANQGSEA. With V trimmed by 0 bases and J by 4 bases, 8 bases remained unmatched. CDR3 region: CSVEDRLAGEVPDTQYF. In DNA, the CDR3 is TGCAGCGTTGAAGATAGACTAGCGGGGGAAGTGCCAGATACGCAGTATTTT.

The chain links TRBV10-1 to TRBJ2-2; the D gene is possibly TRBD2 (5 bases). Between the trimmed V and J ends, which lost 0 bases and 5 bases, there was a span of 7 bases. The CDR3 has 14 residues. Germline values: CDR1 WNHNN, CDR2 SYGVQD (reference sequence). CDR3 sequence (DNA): TGCGCCAGCAGTGAGTCGAGAGGGACCGGGGAGCTGTTTTTT. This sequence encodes CASSESRGTGELFF.

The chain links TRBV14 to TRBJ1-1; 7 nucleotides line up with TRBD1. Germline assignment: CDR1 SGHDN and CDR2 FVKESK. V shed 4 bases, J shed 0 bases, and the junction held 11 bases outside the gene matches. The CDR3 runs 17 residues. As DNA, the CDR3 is TGTGCCAGCAGCCGTCTACAGGGGCGTACAATGAACACTGAAGCTTTCTTT. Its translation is CASSRLQGRTMNTEAFF.

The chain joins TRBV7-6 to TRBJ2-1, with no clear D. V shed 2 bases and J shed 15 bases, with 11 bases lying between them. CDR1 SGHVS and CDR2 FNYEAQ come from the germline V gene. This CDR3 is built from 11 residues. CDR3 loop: CASSLQVARFF. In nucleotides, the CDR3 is TGTGCCAGCAGCTTACAGGTCGCGAGGTTCTTC.

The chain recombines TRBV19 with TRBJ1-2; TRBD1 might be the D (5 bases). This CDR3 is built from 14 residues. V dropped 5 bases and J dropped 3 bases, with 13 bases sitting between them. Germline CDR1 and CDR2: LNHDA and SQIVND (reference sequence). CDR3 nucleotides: TGTGCCAGTAGTTTCGGGACCGCGGACTATGGCTACACCTTC. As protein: CASSFGTADYGYTF.

This CDR3 reads CASSSPVRVGRNEQFF. DNA of the CDR3: TGTGCCAGCAGCTCCCCGGTGAGGGTGGGGAGGAATGAGCAGTTCTTC. The rearrangement links TRBV13 to TRBJ2-1; D is possibly TRBD2 (6 bases). CDR3 length: 16 residues. Trimming took 4 bases from V and 7 from J, leaving 20 bases between them. CDR1 and CDR2 from the germline V gene are PRHDT and FYEKMQ (reference sequence).

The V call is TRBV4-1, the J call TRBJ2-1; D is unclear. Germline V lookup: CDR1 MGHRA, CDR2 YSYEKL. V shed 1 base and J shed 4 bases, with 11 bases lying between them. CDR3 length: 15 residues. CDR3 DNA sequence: TGCGCCAGCAGCCAAGGCTGGCAGCTTTACAATGAGCAGTTCTTC. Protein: CASSQGWQLYNEQFF.

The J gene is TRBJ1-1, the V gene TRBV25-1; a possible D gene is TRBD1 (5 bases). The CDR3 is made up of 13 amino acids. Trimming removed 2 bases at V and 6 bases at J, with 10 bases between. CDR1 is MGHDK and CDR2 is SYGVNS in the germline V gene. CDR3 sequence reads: CASSEPGRPEAFF. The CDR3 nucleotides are TGTGCCAGCAGTGAACCGGGACGGCCTGAAGCTTTCTTT.

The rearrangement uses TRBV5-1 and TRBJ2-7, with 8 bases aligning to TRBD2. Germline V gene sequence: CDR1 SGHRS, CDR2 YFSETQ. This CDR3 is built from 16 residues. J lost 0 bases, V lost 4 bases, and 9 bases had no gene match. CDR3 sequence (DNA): TGCGCCAGCAGCCGGGAGGGACGCCCGGTCTCCTACGAGCAGTACTTC. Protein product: CASSREGRPVSYEQYF.

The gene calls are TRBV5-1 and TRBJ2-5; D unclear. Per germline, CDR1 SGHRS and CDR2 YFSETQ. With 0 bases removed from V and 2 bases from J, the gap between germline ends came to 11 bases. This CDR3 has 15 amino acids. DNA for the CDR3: TGCGCCAGCAGCTTGGGTGGGCCAGTTCAAGAGACCCAGTACTTC. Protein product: CASSLGGPVQETQYF.